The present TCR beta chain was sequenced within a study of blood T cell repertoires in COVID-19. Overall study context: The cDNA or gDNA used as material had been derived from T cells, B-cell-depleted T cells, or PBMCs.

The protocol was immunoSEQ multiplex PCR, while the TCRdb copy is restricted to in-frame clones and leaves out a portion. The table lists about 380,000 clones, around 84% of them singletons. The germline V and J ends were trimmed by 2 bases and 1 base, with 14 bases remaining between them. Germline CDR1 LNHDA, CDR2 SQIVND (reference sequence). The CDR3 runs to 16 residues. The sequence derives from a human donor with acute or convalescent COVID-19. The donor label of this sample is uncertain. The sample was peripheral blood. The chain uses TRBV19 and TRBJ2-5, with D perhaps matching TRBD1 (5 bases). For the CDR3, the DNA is TGTGCCAGTAGTATAAAAAAGGGGTCTGTCCAAGAGACCCAGTACTTC. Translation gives CASSIKKGSVQETQYF.